The present T cell receptor beta chain was sequenced within a study of memory CD4+ T cells and cytomegalovirus serostatus. This clone rates as medium-sized. The antigen is undetermined. The CDR3 extends over 13 amino acids. CDR1 and CDR2 (germline): ENHRY, SYGVKD. Deletions cut 4 bases from V and 3 bases from J, with 7 bases between. Assay used: immunoSEQ multiplex PCR; TCRdb lists only in-frame clones, some missing. The sample lists approximately 41,000 clones, 76% seen once, with under 6.5% in the top ten. The sort gate was single viable CD3+CD4+CD8-CD45RO+ cells for memory CD4+ T cells. Points from the study as a whole: CMV serostatus prediction reached median AUC approximately 0.95, or 0.91 with US-trained model.

The rearrangement uses TRBV10-3 and TRBJ1-5, with no clear D. The source material was memory CD4+ T cells from blood. The TCR was taken from an adult in good health and CMV-seronegative. The CDR3 DNA reads TGTGCCATCAGTGTCGGGGACAATCAGCCCCAGCATTTT. Translated, it gives CAISVGDNQPQHF.